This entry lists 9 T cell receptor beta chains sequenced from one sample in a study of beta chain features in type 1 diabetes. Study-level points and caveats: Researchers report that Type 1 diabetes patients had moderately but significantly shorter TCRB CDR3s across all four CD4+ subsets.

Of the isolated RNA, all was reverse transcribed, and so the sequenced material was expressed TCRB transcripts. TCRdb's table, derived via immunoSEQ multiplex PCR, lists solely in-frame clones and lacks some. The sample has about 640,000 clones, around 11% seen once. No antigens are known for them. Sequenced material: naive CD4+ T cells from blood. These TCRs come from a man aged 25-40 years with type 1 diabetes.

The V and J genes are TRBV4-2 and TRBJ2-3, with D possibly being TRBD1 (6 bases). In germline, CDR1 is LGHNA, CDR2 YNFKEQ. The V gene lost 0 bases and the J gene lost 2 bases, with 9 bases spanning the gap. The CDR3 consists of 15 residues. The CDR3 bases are TGTGCCAGCAGCCAAGAGACAGGTTTCACAGATACGCAGTATTTT. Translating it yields CASSQETGFTDTQYF.

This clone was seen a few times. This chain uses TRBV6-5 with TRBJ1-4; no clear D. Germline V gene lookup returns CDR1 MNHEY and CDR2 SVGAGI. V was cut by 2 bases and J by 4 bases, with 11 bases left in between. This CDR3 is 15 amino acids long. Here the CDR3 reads CASSYGWQVNEKLFF. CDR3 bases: TGTGCCAGCAGTTACGGGTGGCAGGTTAATGAAAAACTGTTTTTT.

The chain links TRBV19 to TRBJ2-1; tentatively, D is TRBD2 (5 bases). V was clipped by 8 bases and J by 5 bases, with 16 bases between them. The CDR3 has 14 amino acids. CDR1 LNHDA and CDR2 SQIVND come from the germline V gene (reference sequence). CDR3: CASSLNGLDNEQFF. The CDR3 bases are TGTGCCAGTTCTCTAAATGGACTGGACAATGAGCAGTTCTTC. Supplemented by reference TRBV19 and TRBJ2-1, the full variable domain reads DGGITQSPKYLFRKEGQNVTLSCEQNLNHDAMYWYRQDPGQGLRLIYYSQIVNDFQKGDIAEGYSVSREKKESFPLTVTSAQKNPTAFYLCASSLNGLDNEQFFGPGTRLTVL.

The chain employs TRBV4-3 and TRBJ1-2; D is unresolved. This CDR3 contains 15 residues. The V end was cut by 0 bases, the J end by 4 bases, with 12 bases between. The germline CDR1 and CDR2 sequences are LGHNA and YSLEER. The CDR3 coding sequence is TGCGCCAGCAGCCAAGAACCCCAAAGCGGCTATGGCTACACCTTC. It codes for CASSQEPQSGYGYTF.

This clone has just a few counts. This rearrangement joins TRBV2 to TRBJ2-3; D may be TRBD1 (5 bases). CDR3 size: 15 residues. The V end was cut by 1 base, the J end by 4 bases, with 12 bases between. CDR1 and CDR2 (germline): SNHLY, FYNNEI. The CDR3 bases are TGTGCCAGCAGTGAAGTAACAGGTGTGGCAGATACGCAGTATTTT. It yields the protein CASSEVTGVADTQYF.

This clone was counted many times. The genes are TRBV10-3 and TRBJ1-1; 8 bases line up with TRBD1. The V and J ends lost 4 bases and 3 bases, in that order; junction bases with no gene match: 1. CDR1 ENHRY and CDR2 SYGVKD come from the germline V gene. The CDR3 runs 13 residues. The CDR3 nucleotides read TGTGCCATCAGTGTACAGGGGGACACTGAAGCTTTCTTT. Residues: CAISVQGDTEAFF.

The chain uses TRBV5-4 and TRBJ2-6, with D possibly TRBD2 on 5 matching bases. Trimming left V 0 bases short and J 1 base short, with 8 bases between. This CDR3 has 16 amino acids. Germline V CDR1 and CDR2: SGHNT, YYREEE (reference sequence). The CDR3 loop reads CASSLARGSGANVLTF. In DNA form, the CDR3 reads TGTGCCAGCAGCTTGGCCCGGGGATCTGGGGCCAACGTCCTGACTTTC.

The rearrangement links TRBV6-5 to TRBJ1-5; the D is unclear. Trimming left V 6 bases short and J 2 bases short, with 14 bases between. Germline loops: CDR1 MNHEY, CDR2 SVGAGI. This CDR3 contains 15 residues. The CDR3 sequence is CASRPLGPGNQPQHF. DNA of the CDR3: TGTGCCAGCAGACCCCTTGGGCCAGGCAATCAGCCCCAGCATTTT.

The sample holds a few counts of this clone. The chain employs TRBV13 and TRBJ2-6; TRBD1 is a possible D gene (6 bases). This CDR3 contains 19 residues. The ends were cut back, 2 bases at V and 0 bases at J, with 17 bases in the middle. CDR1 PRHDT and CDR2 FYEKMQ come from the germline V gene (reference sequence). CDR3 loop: CASSLISRDTPSGANVLTF. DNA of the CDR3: TGTGCCAGCAGCTTAATCTCCCGGGACACTCCCTCTGGGGCCAACGTCCTGACTTTC.